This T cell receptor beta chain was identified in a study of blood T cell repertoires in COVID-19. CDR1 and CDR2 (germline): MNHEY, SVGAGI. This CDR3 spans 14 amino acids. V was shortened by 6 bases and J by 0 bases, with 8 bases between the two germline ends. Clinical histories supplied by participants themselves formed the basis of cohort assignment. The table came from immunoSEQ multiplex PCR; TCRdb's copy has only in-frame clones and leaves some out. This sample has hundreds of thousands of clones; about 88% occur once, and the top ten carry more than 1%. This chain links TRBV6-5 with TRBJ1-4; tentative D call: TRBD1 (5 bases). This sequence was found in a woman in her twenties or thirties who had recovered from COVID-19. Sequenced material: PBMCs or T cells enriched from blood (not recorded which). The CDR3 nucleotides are TGTGCCAGCAGCGGACAAGCAACTAATGAAAAACTGTTTTTT. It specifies CASSGQATNEKLFF.